This TCR beta chain was sequenced for a study of post-analysis software for immune sequencing data. Study-level findings and limits: Higher frequency in patients than in controls was seen for roughly five TRBV segments, with TRBV5-6, TRBV5-1 and TRBV20-1 among them. Normalized Chao1 diversity in multiple sclerosis patients fell significantly below that of controls.

Presence of unique molecular identifiers characterized the TCR beta cDNA libraries. One entry per CDR3 protein results from TCRdb running MiXCR on the PCR reads. In the table there are about 540,000 distinct CDR3 sequences, roughly 34% of which are singletons. With regard to this clonotype: Antigen unknown. Compared with germline, one end of the junction differs, possibly owing to a read error.

In germline, CDR1 is MNHEY, CDR2 SVGAGI. This CDR3 is 15 amino acids long. The sample taken for sequencing was blood. V gene TRBV6-5 combines with J gene TRBJ2-6; D may be TRBD2 (6 bases). This TCR was recovered from a girl under 18 with multiple sclerosis. CDR3 coding DNA: TGTGCCAGCAGTTATTTAGGGACTGGGGCCAACGTCCGGACTTTC. Translating gives CASSYLGTGANVRTF.